This T cell receptor beta chain was recorded in a study of blood T cell repertoires in COVID-19. This clone was recorded a few times. The V segment lost 7 bases and the J segment 1 base; nucleotides outside the gene matches: 14. The CDR3 runs 18 residues. CDR1 and CDR2 (germline): LNHDA, SQIVND (reference sequence). Across 20 to 25 US areas, participants ranged in age from about 18 to 100 years. Two negative PCRs, clearance, or symptom resolution had been documented for recovered Cohort 3 donors. Original methodology: Amplification with reference gene primers provided the estimates of nucleated cell counts. TCRdb keeps only in-frame clones here, not all; method: immunoSEQ multiplex PCR. Clonal size and the V and J genes are those of that table, whereas D and trimming came from the DNA. Altogether around 140,000 clones are present, roughly 79% being singletons, with the ten largest covering around 3.2%.

The sample taken for sequencing was PBMCs or T cells enriched from blood (not recorded which). V gene TRBV19 combines with J gene TRBJ2-1; 9 bases are shared with TRBD2. The receptor was derived from a woman between 50 and 59 years old who had recovered from COVID-19. The CDR3 is CASNRPSGGPGSYNEQFF. In DNA, the CDR3 is TGTGCCAGTAACCGGCCGAGCGGGGGGCCGGGGTCCTACAATGAGCAGTTCTTC.